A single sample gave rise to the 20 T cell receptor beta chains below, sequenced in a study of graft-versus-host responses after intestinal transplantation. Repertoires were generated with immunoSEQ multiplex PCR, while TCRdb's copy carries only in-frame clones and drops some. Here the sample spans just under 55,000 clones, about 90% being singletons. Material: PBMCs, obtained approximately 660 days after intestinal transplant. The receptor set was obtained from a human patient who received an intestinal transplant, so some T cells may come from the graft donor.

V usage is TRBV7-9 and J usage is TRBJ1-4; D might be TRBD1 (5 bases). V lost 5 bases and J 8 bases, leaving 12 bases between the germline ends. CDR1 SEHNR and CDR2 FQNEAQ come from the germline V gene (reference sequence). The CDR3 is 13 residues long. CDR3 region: CASSRDPREKLFF. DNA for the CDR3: TGTGCCAGCAGCCGGGACCCCCGGGAAAAACTGTTTTTT.

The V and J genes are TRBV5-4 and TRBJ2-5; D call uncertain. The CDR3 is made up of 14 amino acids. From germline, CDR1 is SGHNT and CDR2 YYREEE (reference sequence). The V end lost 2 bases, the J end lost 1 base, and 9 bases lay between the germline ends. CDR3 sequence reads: CASSLGLGQETQYF. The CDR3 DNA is TGTGCCAGCAGCTTAGGTCTAGGCCAAGAGACCCAGTACTTC.

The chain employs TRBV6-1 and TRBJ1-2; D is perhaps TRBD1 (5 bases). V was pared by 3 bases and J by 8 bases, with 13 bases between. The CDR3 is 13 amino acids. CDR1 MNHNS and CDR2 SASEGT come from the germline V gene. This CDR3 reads CASSEGRSNGYTF. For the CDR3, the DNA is TGTGCCAGCAGTGAGGGACGCAGTAACGGCTACACCTTC.

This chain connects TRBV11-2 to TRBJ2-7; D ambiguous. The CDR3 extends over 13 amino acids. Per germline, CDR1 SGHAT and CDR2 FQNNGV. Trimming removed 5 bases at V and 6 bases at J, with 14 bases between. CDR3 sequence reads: CASSADPRGEQYF. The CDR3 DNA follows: TGTGCCAGCAGCGCCGACCCTAGAGGCGAGCAGTACTTC. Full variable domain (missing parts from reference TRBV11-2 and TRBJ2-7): EAGVAQSPRYKIIEKRQSVAFWCNPISGHATLYWYQQILGQGPKLLIQFQNNGVVDDSQLPKDRFSAERLKGVDSTLKIQPAKLEDSAVYLCASSADPRGEQYFGPGTRLTVT.

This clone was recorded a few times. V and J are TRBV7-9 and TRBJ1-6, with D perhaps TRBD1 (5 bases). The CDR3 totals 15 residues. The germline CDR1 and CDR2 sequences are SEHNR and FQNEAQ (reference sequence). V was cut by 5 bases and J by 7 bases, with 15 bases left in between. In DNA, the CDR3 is TGTGCCAGCAGCCCCTCGGGGACGGGGAATTCACCCCTCCACTTT. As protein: CASSPSGTGNSPLHF.

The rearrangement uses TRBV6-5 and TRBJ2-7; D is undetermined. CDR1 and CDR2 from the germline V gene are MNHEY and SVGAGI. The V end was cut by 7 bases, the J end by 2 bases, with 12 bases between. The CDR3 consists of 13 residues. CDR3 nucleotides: TGTGCCAGCACTATTCGTACAACCTACGAGCAGTACTTC. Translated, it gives CASTIRTTYEQYF.

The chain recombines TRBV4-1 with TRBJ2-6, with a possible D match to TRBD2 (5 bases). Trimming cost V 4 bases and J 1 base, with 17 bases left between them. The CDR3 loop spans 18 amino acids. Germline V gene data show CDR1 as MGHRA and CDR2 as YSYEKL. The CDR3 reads CASSRGGGGLSGANVLTF. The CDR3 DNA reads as TGCGCCAGCAGCCGAGGAGGAGGAGGTCTTTCTGGGGCCAACGTCCTGACTTTC.

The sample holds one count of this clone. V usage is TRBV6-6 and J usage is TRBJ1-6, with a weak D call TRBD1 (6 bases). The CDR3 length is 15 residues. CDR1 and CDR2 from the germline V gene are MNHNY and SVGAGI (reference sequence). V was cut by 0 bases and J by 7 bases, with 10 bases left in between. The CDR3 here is CASSYSQQGNSPLHF. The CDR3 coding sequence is TGTGCCAGCAGTTACTCGCAACAGGGAAATTCACCCCTCCACTTT.

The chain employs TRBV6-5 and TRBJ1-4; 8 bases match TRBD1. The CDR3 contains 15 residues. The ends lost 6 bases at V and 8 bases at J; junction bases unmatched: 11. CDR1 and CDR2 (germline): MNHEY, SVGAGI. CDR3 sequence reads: CASSLRLRTGEKLFF. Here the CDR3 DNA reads TGTGCCAGCAGCTTGAGACTCCGGACAGGGGAAAAACTGTTTTTT.

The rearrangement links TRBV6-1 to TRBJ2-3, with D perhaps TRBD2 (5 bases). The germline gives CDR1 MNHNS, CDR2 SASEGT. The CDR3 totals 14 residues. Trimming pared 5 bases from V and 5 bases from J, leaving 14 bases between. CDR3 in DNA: TGTGCCAGCAGTAGAGGACTTCAAGGAGATACGCAGTATTTT. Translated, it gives CASSRGLQGDTQYF.

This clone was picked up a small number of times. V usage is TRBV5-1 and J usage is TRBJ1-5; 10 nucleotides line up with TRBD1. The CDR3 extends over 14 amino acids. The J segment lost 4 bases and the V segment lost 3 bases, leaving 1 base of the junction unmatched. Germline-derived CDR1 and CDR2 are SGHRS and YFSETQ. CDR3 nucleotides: TGCGCCAGCAGCTCGGGACAGGGGAATCAGCCCCAGCATTTT. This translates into CASSSGQGNQPQHF. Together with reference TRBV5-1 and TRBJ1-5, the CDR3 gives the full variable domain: KAGVTQTPRYLIKTRGQQVTLSCSPISGHRSVSWYQQTPGQGLQFLFEYFSETQRNKGNFPGRFSGRQFSNSRSEMNVSTLELGDSALYLCASSSGQGNQPQHFGDGTRLSIL.

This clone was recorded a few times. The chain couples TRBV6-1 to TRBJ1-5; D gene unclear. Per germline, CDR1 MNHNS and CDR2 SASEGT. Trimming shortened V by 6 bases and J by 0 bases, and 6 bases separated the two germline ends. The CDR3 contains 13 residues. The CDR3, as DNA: TGTGCCAGCAGCCCTTATAGCAATCAGCCCCAGCATTTT. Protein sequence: CASSPYSNQPQHF.

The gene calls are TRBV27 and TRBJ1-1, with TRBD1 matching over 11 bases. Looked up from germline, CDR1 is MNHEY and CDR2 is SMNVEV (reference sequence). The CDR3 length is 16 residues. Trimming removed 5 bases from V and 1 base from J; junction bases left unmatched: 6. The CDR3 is CASSRGQGAGNTEAFF. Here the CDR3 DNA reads TGTGCCAGCAGTCGTGGACAGGGGGCGGGGAACACTGAAGCTTTCTTT.

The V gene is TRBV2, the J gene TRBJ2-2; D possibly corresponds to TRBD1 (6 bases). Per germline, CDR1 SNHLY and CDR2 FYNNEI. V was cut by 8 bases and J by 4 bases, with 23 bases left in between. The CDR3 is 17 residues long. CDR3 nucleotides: TGTGCCAGCGGAGACCATACCACAGGGTGGGGCACCGGGGAGCTGTTTTTT. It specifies CASGDHTTGWGTGELFF.

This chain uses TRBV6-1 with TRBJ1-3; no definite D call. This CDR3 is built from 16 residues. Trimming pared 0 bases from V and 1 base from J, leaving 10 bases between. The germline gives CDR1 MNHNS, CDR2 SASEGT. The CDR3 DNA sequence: TGTGCCAGCAGTGAAGCGCTATCCAGGTCTGGAAACACCATATATTTT. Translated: CASSEALSRSGNTIYF.

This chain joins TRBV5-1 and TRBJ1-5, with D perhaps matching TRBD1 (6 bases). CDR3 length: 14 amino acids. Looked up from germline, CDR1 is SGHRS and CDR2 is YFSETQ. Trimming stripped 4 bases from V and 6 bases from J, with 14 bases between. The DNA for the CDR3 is TGCGCCAGCAGCCCGCAGGGACAAGGTCAGCCCCAGCATTTT. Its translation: CASSPQGQGQPQHF.

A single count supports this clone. DNA for the CDR3: TGTGCCAGCAGTAACACTGATTGGGGCACTGAAGCTTTCTTT. It encodes CASSNTDWGTEAFF. The chain has TRBV6-1 and TRBJ1-1; no firm D call. V was pared by 5 bases and J by 4 bases, with 14 bases between. Germline V gene data show CDR1 as MNHNS and CDR2 as SASEGT. This CDR3 contains 14 residues.

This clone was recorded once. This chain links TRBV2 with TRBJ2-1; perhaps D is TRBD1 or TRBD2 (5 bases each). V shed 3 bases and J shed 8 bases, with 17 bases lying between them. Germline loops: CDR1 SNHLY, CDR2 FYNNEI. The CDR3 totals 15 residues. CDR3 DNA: TGTGCCAGCAGTGATTCCTTCGGGGCCCAATATGAGCAGTTCTTC. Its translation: CASSDSFGAQYEQFF.

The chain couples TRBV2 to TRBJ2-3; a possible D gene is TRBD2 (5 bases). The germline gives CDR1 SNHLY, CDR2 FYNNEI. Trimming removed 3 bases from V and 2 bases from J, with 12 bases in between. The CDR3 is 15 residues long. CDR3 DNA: TGTGCCAGCAGTGATGCTAGCCGGACCACAGATACGCAGTATTTT. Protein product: CASSDASRTTDTQYF.

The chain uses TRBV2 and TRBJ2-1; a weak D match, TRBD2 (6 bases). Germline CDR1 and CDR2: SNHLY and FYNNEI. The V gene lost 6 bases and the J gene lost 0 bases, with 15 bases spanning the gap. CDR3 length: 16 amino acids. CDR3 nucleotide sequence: TGTGCCAGCAGGTTAGCGGCTCAGAGCTCCTACAATGAGCAGTTCTTC. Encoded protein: CASRLAAQSSYNEQFF.